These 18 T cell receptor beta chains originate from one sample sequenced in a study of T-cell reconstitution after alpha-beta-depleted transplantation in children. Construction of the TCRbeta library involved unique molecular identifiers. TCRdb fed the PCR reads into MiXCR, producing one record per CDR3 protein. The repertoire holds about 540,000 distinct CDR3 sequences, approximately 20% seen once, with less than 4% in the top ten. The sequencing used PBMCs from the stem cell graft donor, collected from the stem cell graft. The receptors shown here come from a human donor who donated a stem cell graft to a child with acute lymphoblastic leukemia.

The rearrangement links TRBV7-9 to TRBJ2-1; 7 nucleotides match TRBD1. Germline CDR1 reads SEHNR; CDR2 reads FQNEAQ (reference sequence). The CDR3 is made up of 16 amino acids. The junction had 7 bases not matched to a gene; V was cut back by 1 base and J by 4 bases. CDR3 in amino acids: CASSLENRGRYNEQFF. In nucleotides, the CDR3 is TGTGCCAGCAGCTTAGAGAACAGGGGCCGTTACAATGAGCAGTTCTTC.

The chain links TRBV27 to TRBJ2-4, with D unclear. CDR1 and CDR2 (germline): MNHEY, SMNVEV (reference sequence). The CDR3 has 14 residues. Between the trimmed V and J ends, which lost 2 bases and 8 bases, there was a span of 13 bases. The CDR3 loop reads CASSLKPNWYIQYF. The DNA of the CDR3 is TGTGCCAGCAGTTTAAAGCCCAACTGGTACATTCAGTACTTC.

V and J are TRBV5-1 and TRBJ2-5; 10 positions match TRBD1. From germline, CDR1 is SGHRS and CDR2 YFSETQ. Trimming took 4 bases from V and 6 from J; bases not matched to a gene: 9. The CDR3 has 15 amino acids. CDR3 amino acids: CASSLSGQGMKTQYF. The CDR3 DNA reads TGCGCCAGCAGCCTATCGGGACAGGGGATGAAGACCCAGTACTTC.

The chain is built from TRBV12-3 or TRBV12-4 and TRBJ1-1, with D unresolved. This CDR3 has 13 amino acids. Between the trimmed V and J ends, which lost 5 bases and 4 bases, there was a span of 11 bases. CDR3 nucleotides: TGTGCCAGCAGTGTAGGGTCGGGCACTGAAGCTTTCTTT. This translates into CASSVGSGTEAFF.

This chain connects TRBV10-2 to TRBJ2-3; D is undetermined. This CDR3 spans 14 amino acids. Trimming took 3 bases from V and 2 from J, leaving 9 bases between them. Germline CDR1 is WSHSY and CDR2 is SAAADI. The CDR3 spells CASSDIGDTDTQYF. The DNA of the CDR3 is TGCGCCAGCAGTGACATAGGAGACACAGATACGCAGTATTTT.

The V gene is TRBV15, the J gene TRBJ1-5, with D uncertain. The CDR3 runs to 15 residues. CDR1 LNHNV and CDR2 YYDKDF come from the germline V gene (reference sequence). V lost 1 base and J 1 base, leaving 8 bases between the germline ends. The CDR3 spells CATSRADGSNQPQHF. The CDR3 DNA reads TGTGCCACCAGCAGAGCCGACGGAAGCAATCAGCCCCAGCATTTT.

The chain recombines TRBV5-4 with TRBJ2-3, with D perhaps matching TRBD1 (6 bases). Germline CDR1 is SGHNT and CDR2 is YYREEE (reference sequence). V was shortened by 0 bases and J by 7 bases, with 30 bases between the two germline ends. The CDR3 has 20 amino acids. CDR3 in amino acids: CASSLENGNTRDIVSHTQYF. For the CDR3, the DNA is TGTGCCAGCAGCTTGGAGAATGGGAACACCCGGGACATCGTCTCGCATACGCAGTATTTT. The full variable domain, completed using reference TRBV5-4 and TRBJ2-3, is ETGVTQSPTHLIKTRGQQVTLRCSSQSGHNTVSWYQQALGQGPQFIFQYYREEENGRGNFPPRFSGLQFPNYSSELNVNALELDDSALYLCASSLENGNTRDIVSHTQYFGPGTRLTVL.

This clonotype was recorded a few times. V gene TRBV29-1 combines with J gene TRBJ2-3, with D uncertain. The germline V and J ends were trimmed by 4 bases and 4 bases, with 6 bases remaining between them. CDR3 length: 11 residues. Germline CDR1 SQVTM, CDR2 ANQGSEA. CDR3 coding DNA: TGCAGCGTTGCCAGTGCAGATACGCAGTATTTT. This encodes CSVASADTQYF.

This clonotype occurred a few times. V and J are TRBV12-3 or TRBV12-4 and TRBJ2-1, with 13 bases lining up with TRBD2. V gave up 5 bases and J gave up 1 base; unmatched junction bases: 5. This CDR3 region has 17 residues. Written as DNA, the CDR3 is TGTGCCAGCAGTCCCCAGACTAGCGGGAGGTCCTACAATGAGCAGTTCTTC. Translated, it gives CASSPQTSGRSYNEQFF.

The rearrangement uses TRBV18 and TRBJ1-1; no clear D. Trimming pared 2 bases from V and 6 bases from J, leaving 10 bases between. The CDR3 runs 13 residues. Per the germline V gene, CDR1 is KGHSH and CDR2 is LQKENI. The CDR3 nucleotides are TGTGCCAGCTCACCATCGATAGGGTCTGAAGCTTTCTTT. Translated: CASSPSIGSEAFF.

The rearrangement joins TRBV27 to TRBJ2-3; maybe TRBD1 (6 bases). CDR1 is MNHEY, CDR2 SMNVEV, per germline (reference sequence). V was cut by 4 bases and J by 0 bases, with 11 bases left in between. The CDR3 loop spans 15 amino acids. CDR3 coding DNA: TGTGCCAGCAGTTCACAGGGCTTAAGCACAGATACGCAGTATTTT. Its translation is CASSSQGLSTDTQYF.

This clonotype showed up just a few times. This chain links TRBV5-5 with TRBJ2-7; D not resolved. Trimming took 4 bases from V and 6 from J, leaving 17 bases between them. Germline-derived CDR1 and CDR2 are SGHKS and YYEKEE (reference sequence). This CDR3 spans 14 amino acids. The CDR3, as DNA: TGTGCCAGCAGCCTAGTGTTAGGTACGGGCGAGCAGTACTTC. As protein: CASSLVLGTGEQYF.

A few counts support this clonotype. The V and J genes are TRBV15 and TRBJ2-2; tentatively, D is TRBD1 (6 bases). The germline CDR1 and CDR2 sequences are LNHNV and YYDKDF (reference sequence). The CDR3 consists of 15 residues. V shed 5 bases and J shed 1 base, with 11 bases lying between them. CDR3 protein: CATSLPTGNTGELFF. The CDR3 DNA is TGTGCCACCAGCCTCCCGACAGGGAACACCGGGGAGCTGTTTTTT.

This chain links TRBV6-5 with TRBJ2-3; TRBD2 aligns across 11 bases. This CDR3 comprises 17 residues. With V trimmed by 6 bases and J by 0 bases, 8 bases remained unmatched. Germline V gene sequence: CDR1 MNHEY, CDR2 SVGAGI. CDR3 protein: CASSLTSGDASTDTQYF. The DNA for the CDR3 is TGTGCCAGCAGCTTGACTAGCGGGGACGCGAGCACAGATACGCAGTATTTT.

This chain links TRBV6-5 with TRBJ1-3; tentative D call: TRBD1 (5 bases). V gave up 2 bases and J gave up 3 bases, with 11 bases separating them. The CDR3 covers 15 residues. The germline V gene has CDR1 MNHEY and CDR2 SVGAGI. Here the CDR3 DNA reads TGTGCCAGCAGTTACGGGGGAATGGGTGGAAACACCATATATTTT. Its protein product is CASSYGGMGGNTIYF.

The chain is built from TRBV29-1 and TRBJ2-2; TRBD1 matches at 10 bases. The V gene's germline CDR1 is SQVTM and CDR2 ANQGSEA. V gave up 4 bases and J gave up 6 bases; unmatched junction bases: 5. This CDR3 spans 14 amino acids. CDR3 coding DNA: TGCAGCGTTGGTCCCGGGACAGGGGCCGGGGAGCTGTTTTTT. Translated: CSVGPGTGAGELFF.

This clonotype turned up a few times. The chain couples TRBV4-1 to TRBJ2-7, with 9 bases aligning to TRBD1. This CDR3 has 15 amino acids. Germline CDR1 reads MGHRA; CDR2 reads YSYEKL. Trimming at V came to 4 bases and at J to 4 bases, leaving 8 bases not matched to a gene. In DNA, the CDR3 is TGCGCCAGCAGCCCCCTCCCGGGACAGGGATACGAGCAGTACTTC. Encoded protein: CASSPLPGQGYEQYF.

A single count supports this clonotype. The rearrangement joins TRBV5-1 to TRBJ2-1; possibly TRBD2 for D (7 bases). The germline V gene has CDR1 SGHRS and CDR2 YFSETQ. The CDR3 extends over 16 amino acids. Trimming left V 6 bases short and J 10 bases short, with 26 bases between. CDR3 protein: CASKRGSPSGGFEQFF. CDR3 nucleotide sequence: TGCGCCAGCAAAAGGGGGAGCCCTAGCGGTGGTTTCGAGCAGTTCTTC. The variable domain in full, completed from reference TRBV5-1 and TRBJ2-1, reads KAGVTQTPRYLIKTRGQQVTLSCSPISGHRSVSWYQQTPGQGLQFLFEYFSETQRNKGNFPGRFSGRQFSNSRSEMNVSTLELGDSALYLCASKRGSPSGGFEQFFGPGTRLTVL.